These T cell receptor beta chains were read from a single sample in a study of cytomegalovirus exposure and HLA in healthy donors. The assay was immunoSEQ multiplex PCR, and TCRdb's table has in-frame clones only and misses some. The table lists 55,000 to 75,000 clones, around 69% of them singletons. The sequencing sample was made of PBMCs. These TCRs come from a human donor in good health. The CDR3 runs from the conserved cysteine through the conserved F or W. A D gene is named only where the DNA matches it firmly. A clone size is listed for some rows: how often the clone was seen (once, few, many), or a class if it is expanded.

TRBV18	few	TRBJ1-1	TRBD1	TGTGCCAGCTCACCTCAGGGGGCAGGTGAAGCTTTCTTT	CASSPQGAGEAFF
TRBV5-1	-	TRBJ1-1	TRBD1	TGCGCCAGCAGCTTGGCCGCAGGGGGCAACACTGAAGCTTTCTTT	CASSLAAGGNTEAFF
TRBV5-1	-	TRBJ2-1	TRBD1	TGCGCCAGCAGCTTGGAGGACAGGGGATTTGCTCTGTTCTTC	CASSLEDRGFALFF
TRBV5-4	-	TRBJ2-1	-	TGTGCCAGCAGCCCCCAATTGATCGGCTCCTACAATGAGCAGTTCTTC	CASSPQLIGSYNEQFF
TRBV9	-	TRBJ1-1	-	TGTGCCAGCAGCCCATCCTTGCCAGGGAACACTGAAGCTTTCTTT	CASSPSLPGNTEAFF
TRBV15	few	TRBJ1-1	-	TGTGCCACCAGCAGAGAGCAGGGGTACACTGAAGCTTTCTTT	CATSREQGYTEAFF
TRBV21-1	-	TRBJ2-7	-	TGTGCCAGCAGCTCCAAGGGACAGTGGACCTCCTACGAGCAGTACTTC	CASSSKGQWTSYEQYF
TRBV30	-	TRBJ2-5	TRBD2	TGTGCCTGGAGTGTGAGCGGGAGGCTGGAGACCCAGTACTTC	CAWSVSGRLETQYF
TRBV7-6	once	TRBJ1-1	-	TGTGCCAGCAGCTCATATAGGGGGAATGAAGCTTTCTTT	CASSSYRGNEAFF
TRBV2	-	TRBJ2-1	-	TGTGCCAGCAGCAACCGGGACGGCTGGGGGGAGTTCTTC	CASSNRDGWGEFF
TRBV11-2	-	TRBJ2-7	TRBD2	TGTGCCAGCAGCTTAGTGGCAGCGGGAGCCGCCCGCGAGCAGTACTTC	CASSLVAAGAAREQYF
TRBV7-9	-	TRBJ2-2	-	TGTGCCAGCAGCGCTGACAGGAACACCGGGGAGCTGTTTTTT	CASSADRNTGELFF
TRBV15	-	TRBJ2-1	-	TGTGCCACCAGCAGAGAAATCGTTGGAGGGGTGGATGAGCAGTTCTTC	CATSREIVGGVDEQFF
TRBV4-1	once	TRBJ2-5	-	TGCGCCAGCAGCCATGGAGGAGGGGAGACCCAGTACTTC	CASSHGGGETQYF
TRBV28	-	TRBJ2-7	TRBD2	TGTGCCAGCACCAGGAGGGGAGGGAGCTCCTACGAGCAGTACTTC	CASTRRGGSSYEQYF
TRBV6-5	-	TRBJ2-7	-	TGTGCCAGCAGCGCGATCACCTACGAGCAGTACTTC	CASSAITYEQYF
TRBV28	-	TRBJ2-7	-	TGTGCCAGCAGTCGGGTCAACTACGAGCAGTACTTC	CASSRVNYEQYF
TRBV28	-	TRBJ1-1	TRBD1	TGTGCCAGCAGTTTTATAGGCCTGAGCAGGGGGCGAACTGAAGCTTTCTTT	CASSFIGLSRGRTEAFF
TRBV30	-	TRBJ2-2	-	TGTGCCTGGAGGAGGGGCGGGGTGTCCGCCGGGGAGCTGTTTTTT	CAWRRGGVSAGELFF
TRBV28	few	TRBJ2-7	-	TGTGCCAGCAGTTTATGGGACCGGGGCGAGCAGTACTTC	CASSLWDRGEQYF
TRBV2	few	TRBJ2-6	TRBD1	TGTGCCAGCAGTGACCGGGGACAGAACTTTTTTTCTGGGGCCAACGTCCTGACTTTC	CASSDRGQNFFSGANVLTF
TRBV27	-	TRBJ1-1	-	TGTGCCAGCAGTTCCAGGACTGAAGCTTTCTTT	CASSSRTEAFF
TRBV6-1	-	TRBJ1-5	-	TGTGCCAGCAGTCAAAACGGGGGCAATCAGCCCCAGCATTTT	CASSQNGGNQPQHF
TRBV5-4	few	TRBJ1-1	TRBD1	TGTGCCAGCAGCTCGGGACAGGGCGGAACTGAAGCTTTCTTT	CASSSGQGGTEAFF
TRBV19	-	TRBJ2-7	TRBD1	TGTGCCAGTAGTATGTCTACCTATGGGGGACAGGGGGCCTACGAGCAGTACTTC	CASSMSTYGGQGAYEQYF
TRBV6-1	-	TRBJ2-5	TRBD1	TGTGCCAGCAGTACCCACGGGACAGGACGAGAGACCCAGTACTTC	CASSTHGTGRETQYF
TRBV5-8	-	TRBJ2-3	TRBD1	TGTGCCAGCGCCCGACAGGGAACAGATACGCAGTATTTT	CASARQGTDTQYF
TRBV6-1	-	TRBJ2-7	TRBD1	TGTGCCAGCAGTGAAGAGGCAGGGGGAGCCTACGAGCAGTACTTC	CASSEEAGGAYEQYF
TRBV5-1	once	TRBJ1-6	-	TGCGCCAGCAGCCCGGGACTCAATAATTCACCCCTCCACTTT	CASSPGLNNSPLHF
TRBV30	once	TRBJ2-1	TRBD2	TGTGCCTGCAAACCCTCCCCGGGACTAGGGGCCAATGAGCAGTTCTTC	CACKPSPGLGANEQFF
TRBV5-8	few	TRBJ1-1	TRBD1	TGTGCCAGCAGTTTACCGGGACAGTACCTGAACACTGAAGCTTTCTTT	CASSLPGQYLNTEAFF
TRBV28	-	TRBJ2-7	TRBD1	TGTGCCAGCAGGGGAATCCGGGACAGTTCCTACGAGCAGTACTTC	CASRGIRDSSYEQYF
TRBV19	-	TRBJ2-5	-	TGTGCCAGTAGTATCAGGGGTGGCCAAGAGACCCAGTACTTC	CASSIRGGQETQYF
TRBV10-1	-	TRBJ2-5	-	TGCGCCAGCAGTGGACTCCGCCAAGAGACCCAGTACTTC	CASSGLRQETQYF
TRBV25-1	few	TRBJ1-1	-	TGTGCCAGCAGGGGCGCTGAAGCTTTCTTT	CASRGAEAFF
TRBV27	few	TRBJ2-7	TRBD2	TGTGCCAGCAGTTTATCGGCGCGGGAGGCCCCCTACGAGCAGTACTTC	CASSLSAREAPYEQYF
TRBV2	few	TRBJ1-1	-	TGTGCCAGCAGTGAAGATTGGAGCAGTGAAGCTTTCTTT	CASSEDWSSEAFF
TRBV30	-	TRBJ1-1	TRBD1	TGTGCCTGGAAGGGACAGCTTTTCATGAACACTGAAGCTTTCTTT	CAWKGQLFMNTEAFF
TRBV25-1	-	TRBJ2-7	TRBD2	TGTGCCAGCAGTGAAAGCGGGGTAGGCGAGCAGTACTTC	CASSESGVGEQYF
TRBV5-4	-	TRBJ2-7	-	TGTGCCAGCAGCTTAGGGAGCCTAAGCTCCTACGAGCAGTACTTC	CASSLGSLSSYEQYF
TRBV5-8	-	TRBJ1-2	-	TGTGCCAGCAGCTTACAGGGAGCCTATGGCTACACCTTC	CASSLQGAYGYTF
TRBV4-1	-	TRBJ1-1	-	TGCGCCAGCAGCCAAGATCAGTGGGGGGGTTGGGGCACTGAAGCTTTCTTT	CASSQDQWGGWGTEAFF
TRBV7-9	-	TRBJ2-5	TRBD2	TGTGCCAGCAGCTTAGGGGGGCGGGAGGCTGAGACCCAGTACTTC	CASSLGGREAETQYF
TRBV7-8	-	TRBJ2-3	-	TGTGCCAGCACCTCCGGACAGAGCACAGATACGCAGTATTTT	CASTSGQSTDTQYF
TRBV5-1	-	TRBJ2-1	TRBD2	TGCGCCAGCAGCTCCCAAATGACTAGCGGGACGCCCAATGAGCAGTTCTTC	CASSSQMTSGTPNEQFF
TRBV5-4	-	TRBJ2-7	-	TGTGCCAGCAGCTTGGTTCACCCCCCGGGCGAGCAGTACTTC	CASSLVHPPGEQYF
TRBV29-1	-	TRBJ2-3	-	TGCAGCATGTGGACAGGCACAGATACGCAGTATTTT	CSMWTGTDTQYF
TRBV10-3	once	TRBJ2-5	TRBD2	TGTGCCATCAGTGAGTACGGGGGGAGCGAGACCCAGTACTTC	CAISEYGGSETQYF
TRBV6-6	-	TRBJ2-1	-	TGTGCCAGCAGCCCGGGACAAAATGAGCAGTTCTTC	CASSPGQNEQFF
TRBV4-1	-	TRBJ2-4	TRBD2	TGCGCCAGCAGCCAAGGGGGGGGGTCAGCCAAAAACATTCAGTACTTC	CASSQGGGSAKNIQYF
TRBV27	-	TRBJ2-7	-	TGTGCCAGCAGTTTATCTTCCGGCTACGAGCAGTACTTC	CASSLSSGYEQYF
TRBV5-1	-	TRBJ2-4	-	TGCGCCAGCAGCTTGGACCCGGGGACAAAAAACATTCAGTACTTC	CASSLDPGTKNIQYF
TRBV6-5	few	TRBJ1-5	TRBD1	TGTGCCAGCGCCGACAGGGGACCAGATCAGCCCCAGCATTTT	CASADRGPDQPQHF
TRBV7-7	-	TRBJ2-1	TRBD1	TGTGCCAGCAGCCGACAGGGGAGGTACAATGAGCAGTTCTTC	CASSRQGRYNEQFF
TRBV5-4	-	TRBJ2-3	TRBD2	TGTGCCAGCAGCGGGGAGGGGACTAGAACCCCCACAGATACGCAGTATTTT	CASSGEGTRTPTDTQYF
TRBV7-8	-	TRBJ2-5	-	TGTGCCAGCAGCGCACAGCCTCCCCAAGAGACCCAGTACTTC	CASSAQPPQETQYF
TRBV5-6	-	TRBJ2-6	-	TGTGCCAGCAGCTTGGCCAGTCAGTTTGGGGCCAACGTCCTGACTTTC	CASSLASQFGANVLTF
TRBV30	-	TRBJ2-7	-	TGTGCCTGGAGAGAAGGAGCCTACGAGCAGTACTTC	CAWREGAYEQYF
TRBV30	few	TRBJ2-1	-	TGTGCCTGGAGTGTACTGGTGGGAGGGGGCTACAATGAGCAGTTCTTC	CAWSVLVGGGYNEQFF
TRBV4-1	-	TRBJ2-1	-	TGCGCCAGCAGCCAAGAAACTAGCCCTAAAAATGAGCAGTTCTTC	CASSQETSPKNEQFF